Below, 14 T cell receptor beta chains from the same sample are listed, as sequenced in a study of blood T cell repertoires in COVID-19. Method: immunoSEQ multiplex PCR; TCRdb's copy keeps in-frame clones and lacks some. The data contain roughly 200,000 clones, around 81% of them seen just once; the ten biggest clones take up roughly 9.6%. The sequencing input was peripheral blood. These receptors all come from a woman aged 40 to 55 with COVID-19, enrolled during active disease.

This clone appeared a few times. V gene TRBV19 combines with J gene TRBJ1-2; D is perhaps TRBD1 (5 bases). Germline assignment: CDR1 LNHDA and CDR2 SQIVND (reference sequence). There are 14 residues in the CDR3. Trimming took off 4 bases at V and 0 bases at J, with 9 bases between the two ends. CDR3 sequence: CASSTQGTNYGYTF. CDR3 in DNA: TGTGCCAGTAGTACCCAGGGAACTAACTATGGCTACACCTTC.

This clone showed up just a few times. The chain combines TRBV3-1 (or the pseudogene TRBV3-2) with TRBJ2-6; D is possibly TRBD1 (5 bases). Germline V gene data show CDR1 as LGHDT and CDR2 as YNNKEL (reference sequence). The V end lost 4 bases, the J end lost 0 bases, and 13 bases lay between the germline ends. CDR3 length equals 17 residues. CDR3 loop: CASSRKGVSSGANVLTF. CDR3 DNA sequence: TGTGCCAGCAGCCGAAAAGGGGTCAGCTCTGGGGCCAACGTCCTGACTTTC.

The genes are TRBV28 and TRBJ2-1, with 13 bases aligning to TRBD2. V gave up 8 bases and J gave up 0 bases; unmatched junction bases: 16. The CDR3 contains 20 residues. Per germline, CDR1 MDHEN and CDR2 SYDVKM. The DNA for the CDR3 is TGTGCCAGCTCCTTCAAGGGACTAGCGGGAACCCTACCCTCCTACAATGAGCAGTTCTTC. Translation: CASSFKGLAGTLPSYNEQFF.

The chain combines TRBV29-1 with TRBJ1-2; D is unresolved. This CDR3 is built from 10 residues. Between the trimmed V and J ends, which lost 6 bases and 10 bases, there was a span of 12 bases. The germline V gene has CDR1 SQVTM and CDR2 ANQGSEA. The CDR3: CSVSEGDYTF. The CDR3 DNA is TGCAGCGTGTCCGAGGGTGACTACACCTTC.

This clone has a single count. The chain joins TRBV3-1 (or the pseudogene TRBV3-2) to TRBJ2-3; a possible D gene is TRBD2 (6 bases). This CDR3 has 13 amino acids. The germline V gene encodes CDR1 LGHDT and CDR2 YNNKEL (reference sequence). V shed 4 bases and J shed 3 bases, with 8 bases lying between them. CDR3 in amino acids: CASSLGGTDTQYF. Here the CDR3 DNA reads TGTGCCAGCAGCCTTGGGGGGACAGATACGCAGTATTTT.

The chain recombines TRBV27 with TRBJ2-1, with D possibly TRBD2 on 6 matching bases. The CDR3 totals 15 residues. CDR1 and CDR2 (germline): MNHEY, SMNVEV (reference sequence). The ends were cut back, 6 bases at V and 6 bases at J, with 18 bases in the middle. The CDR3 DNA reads TGTGCCAGCAGCGCCGGACTATCCCAACGCAATGAGCAGTTCTTC. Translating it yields CASSAGLSQRNEQFF.

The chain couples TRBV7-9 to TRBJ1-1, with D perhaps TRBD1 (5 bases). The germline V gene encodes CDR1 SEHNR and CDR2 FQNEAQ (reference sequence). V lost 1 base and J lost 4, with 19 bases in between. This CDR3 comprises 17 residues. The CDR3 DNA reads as TGTGCCAGCAGCTTAGGGACACGGAGGGGTTTGGGCACTGAAGCTTTCTTT. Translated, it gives CASSLGTRRGLGTEAFF.

CDR3 residues: CASSSSLATYEQYF. In DNA form, the CDR3 reads TGTGCCAGCAGTTCCTCTCTAGCGACCTACGAGCAGTACTTC. The chain carries TRBV28 and TRBJ2-7; D might be TRBD2 (6 bases). The CDR3 sequence is 14 residues long. V was clipped by 4 bases and J by 2 bases, with 12 bases between them. The germline CDR1 and CDR2 sequences are MDHEN and SYDVKM.

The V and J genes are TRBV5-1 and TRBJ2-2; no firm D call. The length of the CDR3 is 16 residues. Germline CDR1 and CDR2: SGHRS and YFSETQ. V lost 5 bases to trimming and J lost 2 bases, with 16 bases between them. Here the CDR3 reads CASSLVVSANTGELFF. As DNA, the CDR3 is TGCGCCAGCAGTCTAGTCGTTTCAGCAAACACCGGGGAGCTGTTTTTT.

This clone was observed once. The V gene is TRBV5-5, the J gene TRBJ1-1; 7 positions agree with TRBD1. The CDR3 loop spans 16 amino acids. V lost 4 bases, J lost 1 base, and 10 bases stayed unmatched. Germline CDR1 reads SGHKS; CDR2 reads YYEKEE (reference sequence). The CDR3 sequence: CASSGGTDDKNTEAFF. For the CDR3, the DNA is TGTGCCAGCAGCGGTGGGACAGACGATAAGAACACTGAAGCTTTCTTT. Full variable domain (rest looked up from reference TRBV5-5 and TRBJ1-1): DAGVTQSPTHLIKTRGQQVTLRCSPISGHKSVSWYQQVLGQGPQFIFQYYEKEERGRGNFPDRFSARQFPNYSSELNVNALLLGDSALYLCASSGGTDDKNTEAFFGQGTRLTVV.

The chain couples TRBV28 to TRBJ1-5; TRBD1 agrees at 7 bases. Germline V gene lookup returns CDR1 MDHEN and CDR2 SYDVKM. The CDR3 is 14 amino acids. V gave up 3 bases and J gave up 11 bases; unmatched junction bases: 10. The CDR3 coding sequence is TGTGCCAGCAGTTTTGGGACAGTCTCTAGTTCCCAGCATTTT. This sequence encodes CASSFGTVSSSQHF.

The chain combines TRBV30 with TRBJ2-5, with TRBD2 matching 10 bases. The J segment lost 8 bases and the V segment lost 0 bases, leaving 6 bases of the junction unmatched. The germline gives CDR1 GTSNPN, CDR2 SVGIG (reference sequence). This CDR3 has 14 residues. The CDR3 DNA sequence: TGTGCCTGGAGTGTCGGTACTAGCGGGGCCACCCAGTACTTC. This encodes CAWSVGTSGATQYF.

The CDR3 bases are TGTGCCACCAGCCCCAACTTATCGCCCCAGCATTTT. This translates into CATSPNLSPQHF. J is TRBJ1-5 and V is TRBV15; no clear D gene. There are 12 residues in the CDR3. Trimming cost V 5 bases and J 9 bases, with 11 bases left between them. CDR1 is LNHNV and CDR2 is YYDKDF in the germline V gene (reference sequence).

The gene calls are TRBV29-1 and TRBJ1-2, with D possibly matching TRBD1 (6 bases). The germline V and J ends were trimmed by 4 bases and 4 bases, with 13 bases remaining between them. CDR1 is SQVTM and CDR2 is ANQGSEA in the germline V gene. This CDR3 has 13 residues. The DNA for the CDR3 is TGCAGCGTTGTGTCGGCAGGGGTCTATGGCTACACCTTC. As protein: CSVVSAGVYGYTF.